Presented here are 3 T cell receptor beta chains from one specimen sequenced in a study of blood T cell repertoires in COVID-19. Generated by immunoSEQ multiplex PCR, the TCRdb table keeps only in-frame clones and is missing some. The data contain about 140,000 clones, 60% to 80% of them singletons. Sequenced material: peripheral blood. Every receptor here comes from a woman aged 45-65 years with active or convalescent COVID-19.

The V gene is TRBV3-1 (or the pseudogene TRBV3-2), the J gene TRBJ1-4; D gene uncertain. Germline V lookup: CDR1 LGHDT, CDR2 YNNKEL (reference sequence). V lost 2 bases and J 8 bases, leaving 18 bases between the germline ends. This CDR3 has 16 residues. In DNA, the CDR3 is TGTGCCAGCAGCCAACGAGGTCCTTCGGGGAACGAAAAACTGTTTTTT. Translating it yields CASSQRGPSGNEKLFF.

This clone was counted a few times. The chain has TRBV3-1 (or the pseudogene TRBV3-2) and TRBJ1-5; TRBD1 aligns across 10 bases. The ends lost 4 bases at V and 7 bases at J; junction bases unmatched: 4. The germline CDR1 and CDR2 sequences are LGHDT and YNNKEL (reference sequence). This CDR3 spans 14 amino acids. CDR3 protein: CASSLDRGRQPQHF. Written as DNA, the CDR3 is TGTGCCAGCAGCCTCGACAGGGGGCGCCAGCCCCAGCATTTT.

The rearrangement links TRBV12-5 to TRBJ2-7; 9 nucleotides agree with TRBD1. The V segment lost 6 bases and the J segment 2 bases; nucleotides outside the gene matches: 5. CDR3 length: 14 amino acids. CDR1 and CDR2 from the germline V gene are LGHNT and FRNRAP. The CDR3 DNA follows: TGTGCTAGTGGCCCCGGGACAGGGACCTACGAGCAGTACTTC. Protein product: CASGPGTGTYEQYF.